This T cell receptor beta chain was sequenced in a study of cytomegalovirus exposure and HLA in healthy donors. Study at large: Inside one of the first data releases sat roughly 80 million unique TCRs taken from HLA-typed donors. Findings and caveats of the study: Most TCR sequences were rare, but some public TCRs occurred in many donors. Earlier analysis found most TCR beta V segments productive about 90% or about 30% of the time.

Trimming pared 5 bases from V and 0 bases from J, leaving 9 bases between. Germline CDR1 reads MNHEY; CDR2 reads SVGAGI. The CDR3 consists of 14 residues. As to this clone: What it binds is unknown.

Amplification used 60 Vbeta primers and 13 Jbeta primers. Sequenced by immunoSEQ multiplex PCR; TCRdb stores in-frame clones only, minus some. The profile shows 81,000 or so clones, approximately 75% of them singletons. This sequence was found in a man between 60 and 75 years old in good health and CMV-seronegative. The genes are TRBV6-5 and TRBJ2-3; TRBD2 is a possible D gene (6 bases). Material: PBMCs. In DNA, the CDR3 is TGTGCCAGCAGTCGGGACTTTAGCACAGATACGCAGTATTTT. Residues: CASSRDFSTDTQYF.